This TCR beta chain was captured by sequencing in a study of blood T cell repertoires in COVID-19. The wider study: Samples of COVID-19 (acute and convalescent) were obtained from the United States, Italy and Spain.

Authors' methods: It was from reference gene primer amplification that nucleated cell counts were estimated. TCRdb's table, derived via immunoSEQ multiplex PCR, lists solely in-frame clones and lacks some. The V and J calls and clone size were taken over from that table, and D and trimming were inferred from the DNA. The repertoire includes a few hundred thousand clones, around 87% of them detected once, and roughly 3.7% sits in the top ten. From germline, CDR1 is MNHNY and CDR2 SVGAGI (reference sequence). V was cut by 6 bases and J by 4 bases, with 16 bases left in between. The CDR3 spans 15 residues. Everyone who took part was roughly 18 to 89 years old, and they came from about two dozen US areas. The study assigned cohorts using participant-reported clinical history.

The chain employs TRBV6-6 and TRBJ1-3, with D perhaps matching TRBD1 (5 bases). The receptor's source is a woman aged 18-35 years in a cohort exposed to, infected with or recovered from COVID-19 (not recorded which). Sequencing was done on a sample of PBMCs or T cells enriched from blood (not recorded which). Here the CDR3 DNA reads TGTGCCAGCAGCCTGGGGCTCGCCGGAGGAAACACCATATATTTT. It is translated as CASSLGLAGGNTIYF.